This T cell receptor beta chain was sequenced during a study of blood T cell repertoires in COVID-19. Study as a whole: PBMCs, B-cell-depleted T cells, or T cells were the source of the cDNA or gDNA that made up the material.

Up to 2 weeks before entering the study, exposed participants had met a COVID-19 case. Original processing methods: From reference gene primer amplification, estimates of nucleated cell counts were derived. Some clones are missing from TCRdb's copy, which holds only in-frame ones; the method was immunoSEQ multiplex PCR. V, J and clone size derive from that table, while D and trimming were established from the DNA sequence. The data hold about 320,000 clones, with about 85% observed a single time. This CDR3 spans 15 amino acids. CDR1 and CDR2 from the germline V gene are LGHNA and YSLEER. Trimming at V came to 5 bases and at J to 4 bases, leaving 6 bases not matched to a gene.

Sequenced input: PBMCs or T cells enriched from blood (not recorded which). The TCR originated in a woman in her twenties or thirties who had been exposed to COVID-19. The chain combines TRBV4-3 with TRBJ2-1, with TRBD1 identical over 9 bases. This CDR3 is CASSAGQGTYNEQFF. DNA for the CDR3: TGCGCCAGCAGCGCGGGACAGGGTACGTACAATGAGCAGTTCTTC.